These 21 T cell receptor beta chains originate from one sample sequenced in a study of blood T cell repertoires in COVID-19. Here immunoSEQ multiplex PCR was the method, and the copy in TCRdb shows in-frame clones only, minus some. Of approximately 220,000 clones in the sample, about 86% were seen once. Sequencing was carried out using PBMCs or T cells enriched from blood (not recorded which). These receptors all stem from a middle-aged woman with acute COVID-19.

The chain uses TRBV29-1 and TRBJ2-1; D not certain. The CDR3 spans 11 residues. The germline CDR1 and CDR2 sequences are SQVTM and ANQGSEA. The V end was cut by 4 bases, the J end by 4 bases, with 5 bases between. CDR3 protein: CSVAVYNEQFF. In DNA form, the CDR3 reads TGCAGCGTTGCCGTTTACAATGAGCAGTTCTTC.

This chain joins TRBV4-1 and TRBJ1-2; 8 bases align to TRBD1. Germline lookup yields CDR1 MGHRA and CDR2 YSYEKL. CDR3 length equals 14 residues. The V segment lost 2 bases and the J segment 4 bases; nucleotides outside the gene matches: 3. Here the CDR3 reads CASSQPGTGYGYTF. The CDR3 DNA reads TGCGCCAGCAGCCAACCAGGGACAGGCTATGGCTACACCTTC.

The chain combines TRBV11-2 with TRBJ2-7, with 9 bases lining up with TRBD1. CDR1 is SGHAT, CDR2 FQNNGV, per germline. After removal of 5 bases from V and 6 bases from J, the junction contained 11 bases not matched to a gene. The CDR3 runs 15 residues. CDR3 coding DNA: TGTGCCAGCAGCCTCTTTAGGGGACAGGGATTCGAGCAGTACTTC. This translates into CASSLFRGQGFEQYF.

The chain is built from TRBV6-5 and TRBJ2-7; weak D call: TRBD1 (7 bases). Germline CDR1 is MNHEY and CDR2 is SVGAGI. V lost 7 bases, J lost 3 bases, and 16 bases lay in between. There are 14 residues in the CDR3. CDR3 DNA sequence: TGTGCCAGCACCACGGGGGACAGACGCTACGAGCAGTACTTC. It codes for CASTTGDRRYEQYF.

The CDR3 loop reads CASRGDGDEKLFF. CDR3 DNA: TGTGCCTCTCGGGGAGACGGTGATGAAAAACTGTTTTTT. This chain uses TRBV10-3 with TRBJ1-4, with D unclear. Trimming shortened V by 11 bases and J by 6 bases, and 16 bases separated the two germline ends. Germline lookup yields CDR1 ENHRY and CDR2 SYGVKD. This CDR3 spans 13 amino acids.

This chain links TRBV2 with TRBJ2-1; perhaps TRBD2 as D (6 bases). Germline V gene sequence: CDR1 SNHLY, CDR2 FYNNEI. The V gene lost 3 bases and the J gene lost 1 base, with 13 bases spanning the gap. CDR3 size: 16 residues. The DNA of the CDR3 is TGTGCCAGCAGTGATCCGGGACTCCGTTCCTACAATGAGCAGTTCTTC. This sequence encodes CASSDPGLRSYNEQFF. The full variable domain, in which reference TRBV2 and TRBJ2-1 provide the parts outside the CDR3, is EPEVTQTPSHQVTQMGQEVILRCVPISNHLYFYWYRQILGQKVEFLVSFYNNEISEKSEIFDDQFSVERPDGSNFTLKIRSTKLEDSAMYFCASSDPGLRSYNEQFFGPGTRLTVL.

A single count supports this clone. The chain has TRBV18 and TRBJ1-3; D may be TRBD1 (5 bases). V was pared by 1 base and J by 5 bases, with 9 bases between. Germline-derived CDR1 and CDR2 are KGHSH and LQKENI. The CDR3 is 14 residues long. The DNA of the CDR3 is TGTGCCAGCTCACCACGGGCAGGGAGAAACACCATATATTTT. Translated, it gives CASSPRAGRNTIYF.

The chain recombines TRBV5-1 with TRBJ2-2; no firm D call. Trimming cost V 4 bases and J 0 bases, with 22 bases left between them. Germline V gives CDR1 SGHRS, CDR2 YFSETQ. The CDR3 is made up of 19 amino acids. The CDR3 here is CASSPPRSDRTSNTGELFF. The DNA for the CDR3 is TGCGCCAGCAGCCCCCCCCGGAGCGACCGAACATCGAACACCGGGGAGCTGTTTTTT.

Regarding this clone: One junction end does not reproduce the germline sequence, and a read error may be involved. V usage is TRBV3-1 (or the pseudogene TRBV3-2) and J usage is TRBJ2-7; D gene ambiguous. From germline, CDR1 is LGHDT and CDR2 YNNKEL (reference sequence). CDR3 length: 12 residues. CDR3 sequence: CVSSQGVYEQYF. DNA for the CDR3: TGTGTCAGCAGCCAAGGAGTTTACGAGCAGTACTTC.

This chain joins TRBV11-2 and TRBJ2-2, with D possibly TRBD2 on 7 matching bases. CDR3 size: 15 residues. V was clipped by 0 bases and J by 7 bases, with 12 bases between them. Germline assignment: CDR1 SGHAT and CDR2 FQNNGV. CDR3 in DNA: TGTGCCAGCAGCTTAGATCGGGGGGCGGTCGGGGAGCTGTTTTTT. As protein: CASSLDRGAVGELFF.

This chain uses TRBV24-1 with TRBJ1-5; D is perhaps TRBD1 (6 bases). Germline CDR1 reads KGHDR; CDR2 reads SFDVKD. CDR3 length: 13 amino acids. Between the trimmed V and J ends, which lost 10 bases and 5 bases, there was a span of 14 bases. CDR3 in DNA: TGTGCCACTGCGAGGGACAACCATCAGCCCCAGCATTTT. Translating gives CATARDNHQPQHF.

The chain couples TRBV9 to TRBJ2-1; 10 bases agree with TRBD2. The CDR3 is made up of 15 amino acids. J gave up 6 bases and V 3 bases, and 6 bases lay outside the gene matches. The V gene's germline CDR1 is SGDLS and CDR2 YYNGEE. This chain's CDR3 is CASSATSGSFNEQFF. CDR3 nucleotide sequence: TGTGCCAGCAGCGCGACTAGCGGGTCTTTCAATGAGCAGTTCTTC.

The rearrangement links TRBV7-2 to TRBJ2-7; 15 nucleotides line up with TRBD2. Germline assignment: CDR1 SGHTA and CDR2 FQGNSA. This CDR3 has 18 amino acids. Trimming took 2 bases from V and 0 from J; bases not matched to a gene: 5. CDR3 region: CASSLMGTSGRSSYEQYF. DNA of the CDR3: TGTGCCAGCAGCTTAATGGGGACTAGCGGGAGGAGCTCCTACGAGCAGTACTTC.

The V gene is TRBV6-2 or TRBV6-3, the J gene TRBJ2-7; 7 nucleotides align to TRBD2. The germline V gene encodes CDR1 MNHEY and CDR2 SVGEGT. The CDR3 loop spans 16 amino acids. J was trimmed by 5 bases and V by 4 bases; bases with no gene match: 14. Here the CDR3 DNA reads TGTGCCAGCAGTTTCTCCCGGGGAGGGTCTCGGAACGAGCAGTACTTC. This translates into CASSFSRGGSRNEQYF.

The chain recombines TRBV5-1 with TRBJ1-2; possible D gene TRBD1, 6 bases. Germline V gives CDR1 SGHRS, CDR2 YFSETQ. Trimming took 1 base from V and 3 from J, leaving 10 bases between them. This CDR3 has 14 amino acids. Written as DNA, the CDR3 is TGCGCCAGCAGCTTGAACGAGGGGGACTATGGCTACACCTTC. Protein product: CASSLNEGDYGYTF. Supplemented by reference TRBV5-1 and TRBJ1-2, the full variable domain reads KAGVTQTPRYLIKTRGQQVTLSCSPISGHRSVSWYQQTPGQGLQFLFEYFSETQRNKGNFPGRFSGRQFSNSRSEMNVSTLELGDSALYLCASSLNEGDYGYTFGSGTRLTVV.

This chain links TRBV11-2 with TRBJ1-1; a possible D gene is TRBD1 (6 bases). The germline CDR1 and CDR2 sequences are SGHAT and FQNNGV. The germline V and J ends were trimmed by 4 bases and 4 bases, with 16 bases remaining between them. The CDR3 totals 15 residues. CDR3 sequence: CASSSWGGRITEAFF. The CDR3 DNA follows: TGTGCCAGCAGCTCCTGGGGGGGGCGGATCACTGAAGCTTTCTTT. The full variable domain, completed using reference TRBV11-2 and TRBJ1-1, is EAGVAQSPRYKIIEKRQSVAFWCNPISGHATLYWYQQILGQGPKLLIQFQNNGVVDDSQLPKDRFSAERLKGVDSTLKIQPAKLEDSAVYLCASSSWGGRITEAFFGQGTRLTVV.

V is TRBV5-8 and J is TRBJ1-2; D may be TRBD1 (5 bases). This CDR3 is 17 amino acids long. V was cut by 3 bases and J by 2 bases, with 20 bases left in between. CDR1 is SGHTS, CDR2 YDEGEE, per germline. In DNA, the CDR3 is TGTGCCAGCAGCTCCGGCAGGGCCATCGAAGCCAACTATGGCTACACCTTC. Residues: CASSSGRAIEANYGYTF.

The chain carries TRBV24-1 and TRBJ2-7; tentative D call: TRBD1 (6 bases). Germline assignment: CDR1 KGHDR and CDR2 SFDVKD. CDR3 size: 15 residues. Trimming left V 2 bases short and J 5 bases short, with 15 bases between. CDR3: CATSDSRGRADEQYF. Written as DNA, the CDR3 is TGTGCCACCAGTGATTCCAGGGGAAGGGCTGACGAGCAGTACTTC.

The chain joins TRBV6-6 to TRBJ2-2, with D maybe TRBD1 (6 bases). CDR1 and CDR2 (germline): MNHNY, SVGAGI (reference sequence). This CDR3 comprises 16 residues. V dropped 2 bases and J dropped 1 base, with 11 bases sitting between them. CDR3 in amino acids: CASSYPKGVNTGELFF. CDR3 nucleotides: TGTGCCAGCAGTTACCCGAAGGGGGTGAACACCGGGGAGCTGTTTTTT.

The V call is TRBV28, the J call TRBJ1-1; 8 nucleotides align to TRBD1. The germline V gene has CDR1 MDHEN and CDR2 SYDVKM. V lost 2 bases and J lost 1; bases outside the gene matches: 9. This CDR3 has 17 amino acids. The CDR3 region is CASSLGYPGTGNTEAFF. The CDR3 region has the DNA TGTGCCAGCAGTTTAGGGTATCCTGGGACAGGGAACACTGAAGCTTTCTTT.

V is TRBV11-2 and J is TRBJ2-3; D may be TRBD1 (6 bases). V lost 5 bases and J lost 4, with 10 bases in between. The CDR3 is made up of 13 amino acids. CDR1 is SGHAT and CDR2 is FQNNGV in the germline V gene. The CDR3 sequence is CASSVGQPDTQYF. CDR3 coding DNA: TGTGCCAGCAGCGTCGGACAGCCAGATACGCAGTATTTT.